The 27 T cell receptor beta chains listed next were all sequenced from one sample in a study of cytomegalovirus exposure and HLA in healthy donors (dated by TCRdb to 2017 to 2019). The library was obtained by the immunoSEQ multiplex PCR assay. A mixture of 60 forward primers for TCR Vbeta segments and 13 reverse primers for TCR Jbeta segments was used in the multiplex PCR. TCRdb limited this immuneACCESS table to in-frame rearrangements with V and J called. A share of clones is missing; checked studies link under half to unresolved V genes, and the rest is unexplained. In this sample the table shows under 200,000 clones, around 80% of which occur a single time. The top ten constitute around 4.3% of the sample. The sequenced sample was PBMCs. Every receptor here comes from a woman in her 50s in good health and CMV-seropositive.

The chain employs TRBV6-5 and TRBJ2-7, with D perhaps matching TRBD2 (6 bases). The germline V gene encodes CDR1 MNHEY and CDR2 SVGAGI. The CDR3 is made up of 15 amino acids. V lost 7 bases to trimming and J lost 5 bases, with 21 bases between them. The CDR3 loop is CASKTPGRGNDEQYF. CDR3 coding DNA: TGTGCCAGCAAAACCCCAGGTCGGGGGAATGACGAGCAGTACTTC.

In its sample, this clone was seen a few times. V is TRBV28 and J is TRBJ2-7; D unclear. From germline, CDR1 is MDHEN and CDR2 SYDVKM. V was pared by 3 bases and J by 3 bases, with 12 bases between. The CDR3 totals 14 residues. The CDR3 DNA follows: TGTGCCAGCAGTTTCCGTACAATATTCTACGAGCAGTACTTC. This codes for CASSFRTIFYEQYF. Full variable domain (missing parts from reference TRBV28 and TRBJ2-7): DVKVTQSSRYLVKRTGEKVFLECVQDMDHENMFWYRQDPGLGLRLIYFSYDVKMKEKGDIPEGYSVSREKKERFSLILESASTNQTSMYLCASSFRTIFYEQYFGPGTRLTVT.

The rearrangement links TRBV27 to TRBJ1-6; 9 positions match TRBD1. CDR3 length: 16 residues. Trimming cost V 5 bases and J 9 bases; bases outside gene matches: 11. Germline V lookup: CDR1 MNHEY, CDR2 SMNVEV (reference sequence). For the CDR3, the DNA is TGTGCCAGCAGTCCGAACCCTACAGGGGGCGGTTCACCCCTCCACTTT. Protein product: CASSPNPTGGGSPLHF.

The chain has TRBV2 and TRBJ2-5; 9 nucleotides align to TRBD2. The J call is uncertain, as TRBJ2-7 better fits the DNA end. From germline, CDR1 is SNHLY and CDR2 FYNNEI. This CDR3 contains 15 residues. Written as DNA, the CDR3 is TGTGCCAGCAGCGTCGGGACTAGCCGGTCCTACGAGCAGTACTTC. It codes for CASSVGTSRSYEQYF.

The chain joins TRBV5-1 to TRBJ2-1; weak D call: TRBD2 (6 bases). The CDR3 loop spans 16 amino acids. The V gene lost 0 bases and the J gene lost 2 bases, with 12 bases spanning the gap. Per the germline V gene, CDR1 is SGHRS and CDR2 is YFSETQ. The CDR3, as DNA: TGCGCCAGCAGCTTGGGGGGAGGCCGGGCCTACAATGAGCAGTTCTTC. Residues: CASSLGGGRAYNEQFF.

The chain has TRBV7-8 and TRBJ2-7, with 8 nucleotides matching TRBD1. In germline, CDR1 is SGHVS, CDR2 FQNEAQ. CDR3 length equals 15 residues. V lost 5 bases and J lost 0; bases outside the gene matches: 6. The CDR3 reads CASSPRDRSSYEQYF. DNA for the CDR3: TGTGCCAGCAGCCCCCGGGACAGGTCCTCCTACGAGCAGTACTTC.

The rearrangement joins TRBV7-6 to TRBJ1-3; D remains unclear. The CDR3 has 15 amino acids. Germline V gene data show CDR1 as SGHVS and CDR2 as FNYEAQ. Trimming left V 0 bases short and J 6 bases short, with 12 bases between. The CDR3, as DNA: TGTGCCAGCAGCTTAGCGCCTCGAAGCGAAAACACCATATATTTT. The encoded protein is CASSLAPRSENTIYF.

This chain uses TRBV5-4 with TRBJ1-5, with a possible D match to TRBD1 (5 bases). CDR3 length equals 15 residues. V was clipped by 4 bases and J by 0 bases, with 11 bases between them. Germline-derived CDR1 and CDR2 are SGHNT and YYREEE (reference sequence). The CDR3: CASSIGGGSNQPQHF. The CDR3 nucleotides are TGTGCCAGCAGCATCGGGGGGGGTAGCAATCAGCCCCAGCATTTT.

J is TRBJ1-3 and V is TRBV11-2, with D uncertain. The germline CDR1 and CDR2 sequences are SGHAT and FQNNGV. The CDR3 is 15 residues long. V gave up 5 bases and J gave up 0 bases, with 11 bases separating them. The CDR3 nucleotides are TGTGCCAGCAGCCCACGTGGAGGCTCTGGAAACACCATATATTTT. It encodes CASSPRGGSGNTIYF.

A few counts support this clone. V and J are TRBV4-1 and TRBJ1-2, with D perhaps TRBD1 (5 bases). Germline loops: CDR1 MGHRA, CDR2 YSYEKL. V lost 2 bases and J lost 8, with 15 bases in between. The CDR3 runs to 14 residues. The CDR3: CASSQFGTEEGYTF. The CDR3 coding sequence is TGCGCCAGCAGCCAATTCGGGACTGAGGAGGGCTACACCTTC.

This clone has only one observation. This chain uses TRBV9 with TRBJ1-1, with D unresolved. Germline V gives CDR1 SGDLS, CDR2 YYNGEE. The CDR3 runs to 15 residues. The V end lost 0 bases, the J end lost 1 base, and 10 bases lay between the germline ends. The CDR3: CASSVEVSGNTEAFF. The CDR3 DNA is TGTGCCAGCAGCGTAGAAGTTTCCGGGAACACTGAAGCTTTCTTT.

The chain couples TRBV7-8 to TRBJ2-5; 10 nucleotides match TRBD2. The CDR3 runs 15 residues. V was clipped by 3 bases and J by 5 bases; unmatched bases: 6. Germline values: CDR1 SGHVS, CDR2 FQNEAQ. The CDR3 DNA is TGTGCCAGCAGCTTGGCCGATAGCGGGAGGGAGACCCAGTACTTC. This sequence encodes CASSLADSGRETQYF.

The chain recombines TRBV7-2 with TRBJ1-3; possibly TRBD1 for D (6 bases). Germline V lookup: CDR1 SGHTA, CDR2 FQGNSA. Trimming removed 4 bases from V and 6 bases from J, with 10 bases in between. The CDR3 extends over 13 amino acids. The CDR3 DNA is TGTGCCAGCAGCTCAGCAGGGGTAAACACCATATATTTT. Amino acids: CASSSAGVNTIYF.

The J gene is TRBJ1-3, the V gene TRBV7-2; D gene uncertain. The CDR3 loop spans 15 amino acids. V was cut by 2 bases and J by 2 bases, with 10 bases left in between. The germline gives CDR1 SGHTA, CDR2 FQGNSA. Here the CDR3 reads CASSLTWSTGNTIYF. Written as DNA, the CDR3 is TGTGCCAGCAGCTTAACGTGGAGCACTGGAAACACCATATATTTT.

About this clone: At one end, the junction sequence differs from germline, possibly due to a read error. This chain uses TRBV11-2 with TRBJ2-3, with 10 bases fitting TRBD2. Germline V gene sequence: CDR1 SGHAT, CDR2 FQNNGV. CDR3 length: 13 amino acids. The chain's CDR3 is CASSPTLTSGSDF. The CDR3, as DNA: TGTGCCAGCAGTCCGACCCTGACTAGCGGGTCCGACTTT.

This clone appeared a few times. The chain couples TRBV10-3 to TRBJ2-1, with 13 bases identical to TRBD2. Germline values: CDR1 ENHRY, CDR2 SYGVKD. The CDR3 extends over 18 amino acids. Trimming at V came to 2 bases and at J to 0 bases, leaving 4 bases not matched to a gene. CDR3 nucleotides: TGTGCCATCAGTGAGCCCGGACTAGCGGGGGCCTCCTACAATGAGCAGTTCTTC. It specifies CAISEPGLAGASYNEQFF.

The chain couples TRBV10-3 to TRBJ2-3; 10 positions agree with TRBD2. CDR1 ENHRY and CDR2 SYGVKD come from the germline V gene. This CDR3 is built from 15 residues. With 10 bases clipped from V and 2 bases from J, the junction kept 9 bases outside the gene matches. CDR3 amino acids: CATGGAGGNTDTQYF. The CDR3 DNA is TGTGCCACCGGGGGAGCGGGGGGGAACACAGATACGCAGTATTTT.

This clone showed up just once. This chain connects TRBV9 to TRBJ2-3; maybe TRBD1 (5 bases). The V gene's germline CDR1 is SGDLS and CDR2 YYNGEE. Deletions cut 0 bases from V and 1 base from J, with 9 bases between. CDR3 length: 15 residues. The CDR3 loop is CASSVEGAGTDTQYF. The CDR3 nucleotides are TGTGCCAGCAGCGTAGAAGGGGCCGGCACAGATACGCAGTATTTT.

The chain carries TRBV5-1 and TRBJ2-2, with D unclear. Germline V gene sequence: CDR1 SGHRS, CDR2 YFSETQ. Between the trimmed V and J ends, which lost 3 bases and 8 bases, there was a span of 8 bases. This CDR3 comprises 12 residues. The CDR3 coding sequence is TGCGCCAGCAGCTCGGTACCGGGGGAGCTGTTTTTT. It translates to CASSSVPGELFF.

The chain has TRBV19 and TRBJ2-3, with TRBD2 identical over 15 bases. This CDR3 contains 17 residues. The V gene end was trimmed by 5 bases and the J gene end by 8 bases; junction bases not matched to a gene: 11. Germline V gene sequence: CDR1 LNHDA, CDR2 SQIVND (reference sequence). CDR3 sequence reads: CASSPQGLAGGASTQYF. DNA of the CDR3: TGTGCCAGTAGTCCACAGGGACTAGCGGGAGGCGCGAGTACGCAGTATTTT.

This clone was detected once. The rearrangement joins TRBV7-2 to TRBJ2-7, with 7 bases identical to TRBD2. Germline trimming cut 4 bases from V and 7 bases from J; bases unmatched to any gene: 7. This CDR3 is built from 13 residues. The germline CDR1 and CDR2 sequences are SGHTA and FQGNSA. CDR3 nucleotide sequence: TGTGCCAGCAGCTCTCCGGGACTAAGGGAGCAGTACTTC. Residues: CASSSPGLREQYF.

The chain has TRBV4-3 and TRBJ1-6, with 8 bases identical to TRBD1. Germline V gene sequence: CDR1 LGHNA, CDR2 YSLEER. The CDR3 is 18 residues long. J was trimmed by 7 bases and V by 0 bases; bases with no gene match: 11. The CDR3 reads CASSQDWVETGENSPLHF. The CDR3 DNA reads TGCGCCAGCAGCCAAGATTGGGTGGAGACAGGGGAAAATTCACCCCTCCACTTT.

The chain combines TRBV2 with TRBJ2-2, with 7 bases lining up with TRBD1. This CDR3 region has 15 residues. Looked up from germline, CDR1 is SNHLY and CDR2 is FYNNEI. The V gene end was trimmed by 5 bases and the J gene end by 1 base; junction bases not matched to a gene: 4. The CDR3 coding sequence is TGTGCCAGCAGTTCCCAGGGGGTGAACACCGGGGAGCTGTTTTTT. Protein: CASSSQGVNTGELFF. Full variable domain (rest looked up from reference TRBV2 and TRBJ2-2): EPEVTQTPSHQVTQMGQEVILRCVPISNHLYFYWYRQILGQKVEFLVSFYNNEISEKSEIFDDQFSVERPDGSNFTLKIRSTKLEDSAMYFCASSSQGVNTGELFFGEGSRLTVL.

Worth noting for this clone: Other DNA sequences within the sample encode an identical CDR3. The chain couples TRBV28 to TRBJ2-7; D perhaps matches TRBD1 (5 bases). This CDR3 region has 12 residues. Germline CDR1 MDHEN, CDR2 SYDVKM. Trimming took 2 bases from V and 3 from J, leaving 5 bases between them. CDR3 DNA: TGTGCCAGCAGTTTAAGGGGCTACGAGCAGTACTTC. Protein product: CASSLRGYEQYF.

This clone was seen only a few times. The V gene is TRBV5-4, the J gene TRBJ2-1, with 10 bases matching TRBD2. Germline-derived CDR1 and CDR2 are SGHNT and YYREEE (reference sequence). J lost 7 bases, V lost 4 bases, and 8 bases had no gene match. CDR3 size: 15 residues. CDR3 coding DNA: TGTGCCAGCAGCACACTAGCGGGATCTGAGAATGAGCAGTTCTTC. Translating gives CASSTLAGSENEQFF.

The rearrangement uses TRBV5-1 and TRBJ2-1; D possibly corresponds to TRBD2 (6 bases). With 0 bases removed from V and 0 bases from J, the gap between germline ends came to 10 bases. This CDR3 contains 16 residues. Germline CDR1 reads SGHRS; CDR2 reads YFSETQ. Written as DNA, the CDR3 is TGCGCCAGCAGCTTGGATGCGGGGACCTCCTACAATGAGCAGTTCTTC. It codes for CASSLDAGTSYNEQFF.

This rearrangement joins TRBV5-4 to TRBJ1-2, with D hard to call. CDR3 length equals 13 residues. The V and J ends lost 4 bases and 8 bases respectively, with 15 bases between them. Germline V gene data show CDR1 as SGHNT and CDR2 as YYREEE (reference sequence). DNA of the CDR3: TGTGCCAGCAGCCCCGAACTCAGAGGCGGCTACACCTTC. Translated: CASSPELRGGYTF.